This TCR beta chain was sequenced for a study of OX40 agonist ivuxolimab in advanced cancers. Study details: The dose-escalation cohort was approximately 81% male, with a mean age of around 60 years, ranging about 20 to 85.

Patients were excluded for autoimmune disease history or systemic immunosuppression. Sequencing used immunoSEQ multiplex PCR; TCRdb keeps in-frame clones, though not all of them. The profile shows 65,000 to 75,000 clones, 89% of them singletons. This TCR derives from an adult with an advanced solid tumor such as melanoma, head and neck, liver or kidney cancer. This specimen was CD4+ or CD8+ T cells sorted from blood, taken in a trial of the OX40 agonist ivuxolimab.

The CDR3 spells CASSYSGFSDTQYF. The CDR3 DNA reads TGTGCCAGCAGTTACTCTGGCTTTTCAGATACGCAGTATTTT. The chain combines TRBV6-6 with TRBJ2-3; D gene ambiguous. The CDR3 has 14 amino acids. V dropped 0 bases and J dropped 4 bases, with 8 bases sitting between them. CDR1 MNHNY and CDR2 SVGAGI come from the germline V gene (reference sequence).